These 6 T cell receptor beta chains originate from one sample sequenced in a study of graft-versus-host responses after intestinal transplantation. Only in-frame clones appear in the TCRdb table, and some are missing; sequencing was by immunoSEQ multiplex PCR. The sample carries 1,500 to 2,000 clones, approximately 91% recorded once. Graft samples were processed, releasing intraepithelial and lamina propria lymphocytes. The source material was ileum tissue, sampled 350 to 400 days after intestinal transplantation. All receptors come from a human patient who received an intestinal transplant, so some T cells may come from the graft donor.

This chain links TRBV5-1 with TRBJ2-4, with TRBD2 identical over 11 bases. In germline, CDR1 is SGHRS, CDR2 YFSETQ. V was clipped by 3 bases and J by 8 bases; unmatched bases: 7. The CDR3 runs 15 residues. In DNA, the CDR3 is TGCGCCAGCAGCTATAGCGGGAGGGCCGAGGACATTCAGTACTTC. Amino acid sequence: CASSYSGRAEDIQYF.

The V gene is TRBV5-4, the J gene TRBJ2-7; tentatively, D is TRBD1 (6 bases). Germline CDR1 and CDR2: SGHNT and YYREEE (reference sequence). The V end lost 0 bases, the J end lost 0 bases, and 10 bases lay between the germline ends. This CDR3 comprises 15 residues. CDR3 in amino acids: CASSLAWDTSYEQYF. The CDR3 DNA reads TGTGCCAGCAGCTTGGCCTGGGACACCTCCTACGAGCAGTACTTC. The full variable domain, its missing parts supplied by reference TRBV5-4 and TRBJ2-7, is ETGVTQSPTHLIKTRGQQVTLRCSSQSGHNTVSWYQQALGQGPQFIFQYYREEENGRGNFPPRFSGLQFPNYSSELNVNALELDDSALYLCASSLAWDTSYEQYFGPGTRLTVT.

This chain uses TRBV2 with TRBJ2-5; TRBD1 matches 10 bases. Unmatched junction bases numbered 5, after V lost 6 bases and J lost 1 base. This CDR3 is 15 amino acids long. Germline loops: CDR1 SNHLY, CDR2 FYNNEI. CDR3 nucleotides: TGTGCCAGCAGGCGACGGGACAGGGGCCAAGAGACCCAGTACTTC. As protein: CASRRRDRGQETQYF.

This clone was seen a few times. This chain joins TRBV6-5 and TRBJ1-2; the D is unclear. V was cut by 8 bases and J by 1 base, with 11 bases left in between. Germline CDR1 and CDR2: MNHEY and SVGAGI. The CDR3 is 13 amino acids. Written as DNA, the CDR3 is TGTGCCAGCCGCGAACAAGATAACTATGGCTACACCTTC. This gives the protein CASREQDNYGYTF.

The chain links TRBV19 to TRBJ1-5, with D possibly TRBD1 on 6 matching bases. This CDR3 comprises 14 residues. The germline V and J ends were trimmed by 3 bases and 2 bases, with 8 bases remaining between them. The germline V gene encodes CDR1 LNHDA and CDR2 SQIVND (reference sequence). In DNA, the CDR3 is TGTGCCAGTAGTATGAGGACAGGCAATCAGCCCCAGCATTTT. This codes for CASSMRTGNQPQHF.

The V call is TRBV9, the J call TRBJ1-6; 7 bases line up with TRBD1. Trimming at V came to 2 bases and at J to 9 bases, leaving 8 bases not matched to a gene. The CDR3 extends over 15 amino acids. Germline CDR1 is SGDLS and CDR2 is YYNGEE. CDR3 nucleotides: TGTGCCAGCAGCGTTGGACAGGCCGCGGGTTCACCCCTCCACTTT. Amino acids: CASSVGQAAGSPLHF. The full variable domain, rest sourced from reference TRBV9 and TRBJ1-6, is DSGVTQTPKHLITATGQRVTLRCSPRSGDLSVYWYQQSLDQGLQFLIQYYNGEERAKGNILERFSAQQFPDLHSELNLSSLELGDSALYFCASSVGQAAGSPLHFGNGTRLTVT.